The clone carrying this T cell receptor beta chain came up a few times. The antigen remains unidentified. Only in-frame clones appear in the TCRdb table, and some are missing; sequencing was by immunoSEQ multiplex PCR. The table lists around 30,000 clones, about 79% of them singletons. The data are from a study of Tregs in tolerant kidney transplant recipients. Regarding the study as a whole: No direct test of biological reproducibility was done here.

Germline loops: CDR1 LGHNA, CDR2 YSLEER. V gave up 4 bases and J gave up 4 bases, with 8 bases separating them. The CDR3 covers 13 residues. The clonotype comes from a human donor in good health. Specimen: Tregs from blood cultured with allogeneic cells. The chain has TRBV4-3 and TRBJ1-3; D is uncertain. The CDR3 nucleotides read TGCGCCAGCAGCCCCCGACCAGGAAACACCATATATTTT. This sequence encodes CASSPRPGNTIYF.